This T cell receptor (beta chain) was found in a study of T cell responses to AZD1222 COVID-19 vaccine listed by TCRdb under 2021. About the full investigation: TCR sequencing was performed for 230 to 250 trial participants, of whom about 200 were given two doses of AZD1222 and approximately 25 were given two doses of MenACWY control vaccine. Trial participants were enrolled by age into subgroups of 18-55, 56-69 and 70-plus years, and around 150, 29 and 61 TCR-sequenced participants, respectively, were included in these subgroups.

This specimen's time point label, per the study, means: about 28 days (+/-7) after the second vaccine dose. AZD1222 recipients with second doses at about 4 weeks or about 12 weeks were pooled, because spike-specific TCR depth and breadth did not differ between schedules. Samples from vaccinated people were obtained from the UK trials COV001 and COV002, which included a single-blind randomized controlled phase 2/3 trial of AZD1222 (ChAdOx1 nCoV-19) in healthy adults. Trial participant PBMC samples were collected at day 0 and day 28 after the second dose for TCRbeta chain sequencing. From the cysteine up to the phenylalanine, the CDR3 has a length of 13 residues. The read is trimmed to its CDR3 DNA, 39 bases read in frame from base 1. V is pared back by 2 bases and J by 1 base, with 7 bases lying between the germline termini. Per the germline V gene, SQVTM is the CDR1 and ANQGSEA is the CDR2. With respect to this clone: Its recognized antigen is unknown. Base qualities were left out, and no much larger clone turns up one base away.

Broader findings and caveats from the paper: Participants were mostly white British and included more females than males, and it was suggested by the authors that clonal diversity may have been underestimated. CD4 TCRs associated with the vaccine covered the entire spike protein, and the dominant responses were in regions 160-218 and 743-854. Nearly half of unique spike-specific TCRs reportedly recognized epitopes outside regions mutated in the B.1.351 and B.1.1.7 variants. Conclusions about previously exposed vaccinees are limited, since just 5 or 6 AZD1222 recipients were seropositive for SARS-CoV-2 at baseline. In the small 56-69-year group, the increase in depth fell short of significance, most likely because of low power. After two AZD1222 doses, both the breadth and the depth of spike-specific TCRs were significantly higher than at day 0 and than in MenACWY recipients. No day 14 peak-response samples were available, so repertoires were characterized only after the peak T cell response.

The CDR3 regions of human TCRbeta chains were analyzed by immunosequencing. In the authors' own workflow: TCRs in the repertoires were compared against a reference library of SARS-CoV-2-specific TCRs that had been generated with the MIRA antigen-specificity platform. Breadth was defined as the fraction of unique TCRs that were SARS-CoV-2-associated, and depth was defined as the fraction of total T cells that were SARS-CoV-2-associated. Each spike-specific TCR was assigned to its reactive spike region and to a CD4 or CD8 class using the MIRA data. Log10-transformed breadth and depth values were compared by one-way ANOVA with Sidak's multiple comparisons tests. What TCRdb holds here is the immuneACCESS table cut down to in-frame rearrangements. Part of the clones is not present; checked against another copy, under half of the missing clones reflect an unresolved V gene, and the others are unexplained. The V and J calls and clone size were taken over from that table, and D and trimming were inferred from the DNA. Present in this sample are about 54,000 clones, roughly nine tenths of which were seen just once. Of the sample, roughly 15% is held by the ten largest clones.

The material sequenced was peripheral blood, taken 28 days after the second AZD1222 dose. The source is an adult who received the AZD1222 COVID-19 vaccine. The V and J genes are TRBV29-1 and TRBJ2-3; confidence is insufficient to name the D gene. The CDR3 loop reads CSVEIMGTDTQYF. The nucleotide sequence reads TGCAGCGTTGAAATTATGGGCACAGATACGCAGTATTTT.